These 30 T cell receptor beta chains came from one sample sequenced in a study of OX40 agonist ivuxolimab in advanced cancers. Repertoires were generated with immunoSEQ multiplex PCR, while TCRdb's copy carries only in-frame clones and drops some. Of roughly 65,000 clones in the sample, almost 90% were seen once. The starting material was CD4+ or CD8+ T cells sorted from blood, obtained in a trial of the OX40 agonist ivuxolimab. These receptors came from an adult with an advanced solid tumor such as melanoma, head and neck, liver or kidney cancer.

The chain links TRBV2 to TRBJ2-3, with D tentatively TRBD2 (6 bases). Deletions cut 8 bases from V and 1 base from J, with 19 bases between. Germline-derived CDR1 and CDR2 are SNHLY and FYNNEI. The CDR3 covers 16 residues. CDR3 DNA: TGTGCCAGCGGGACCCCCACAGCGGGCCGCACAGATACGCAGTATTTT. This gives the protein CASGTPTAGRTDTQYF.

This clone was detected a few times. J is TRBJ1-1 and V is TRBV28; D unclear. Germline CDR1 is MDHEN and CDR2 is SYDVKM. There are 14 residues in the CDR3. Trimming removed 8 bases from V and 5 bases from J, with 18 bases in between. Here the CDR3 DNA reads TGTGCCAGCGTGTCTCGTAGCTGGAGGACTGAAGCTTTCTTT. Its translation: CASVSRSWRTEAFF.

Sample share makes this clone medium-sized. The CDR3 sequence: CASSDRDTGELFF. The CDR3 DNA follows: TGTGCCAGCAGTGACAGGGACACCGGGGAGCTGTTTTTT. The chain links TRBV6-4 to TRBJ2-2, with D unresolved. Trimming pared 2 bases from V and 3 bases from J, leaving 4 bases between. The CDR3 length is 13 residues. Germline CDR1 MRHNA, CDR2 SNTAGT.

This clone came up once. The CDR3 sequence: CASSYSIYPVGYEQYF. In nucleotides, the CDR3 is TGTGCCAGCAGTTACTCGATTTATCCGGTCGGCTACGAGCAGTACTTC. The chain couples TRBV6-5 to TRBJ2-7, with D hard to call. Germline V gene sequence: CDR1 MNHEY, CDR2 SVGAGI. V lost 0 bases to trimming and J lost 3 bases, with 15 bases between them. This CDR3 region has 16 residues.

The chain recombines TRBV7-3 with TRBJ2-1; D might be TRBD1 or TRBD2, each matching 5 bases. V shed 2 bases and J shed 7 bases, with 15 bases lying between them. The CDR3 runs 15 residues. Germline V CDR1 and CDR2: SGHTA, FQGTGA. The CDR3 sequence is CASSLWGTGGNEQFF. Written as DNA, the CDR3 is TGTGCCAGCAGCTTATGGGGTACTGGGGGTAATGAGCAGTTCTTC.

This clone was detected once. The genes are TRBV7-9 and TRBJ1-1, with TRBD1 matching over 10 bases. The CDR3 contains 15 residues. The germline V gene has CDR1 SEHNR and CDR2 FQNEAQ (reference sequence). The J segment lost 5 bases and the V segment lost 5 bases, leaving 8 bases of the junction unmatched. This chain's CDR3 is CASSADRGEHTEAFF. The CDR3 bases are TGTGCCAGCAGCGCGGACAGGGGGGAGCATACTGAAGCTTTCTTT.

The chain uses TRBV5-1 and TRBJ2-7; TRBD2 matches 11 bases. The V segment lost 2 bases and the J segment 3 bases; nucleotides outside the gene matches: 10. The CDR3 covers 17 residues. Germline CDR1 reads SGHRS; CDR2 reads YFSETQ. The CDR3: CASSFVAGGPLNYEQYF. CDR3 bases: TGCGCCAGCAGCTTCGTAGCGGGAGGGCCGCTAAACTACGAGCAGTACTTC. Full variable domain (rest looked up from reference TRBV5-1 and TRBJ2-7): KAGVTQTPRYLIKTRGQQVTLSCSPISGHRSVSWYQQTPGQGLQFLFEYFSETQRNKGNFPGRFSGRQFSNSRSEMNVSTLELGDSALYLCASSFVAGGPLNYEQYFGPGTRLTVT.

The chain couples TRBV4-1 to TRBJ2-1; TRBD2 matches 13 bases. The ends lost 5 bases at V and 9 bases at J; junction bases unmatched: 7. The germline CDR1 and CDR2 sequences are MGHRA and YSYEKL. The CDR3 covers 15 residues. CDR3 sequence (DNA): TGCGCCAGCAGCGGGACTAGCGGGGCTGGGGGTGAGCAGTTCTTC. Its translation: CASSGTSGAGGEQFF.

The genes are TRBV29-1 and TRBJ1-1; 8 bases fit TRBD1. The V gene's germline CDR1 is SQVTM and CDR2 ANQGSEA. The CDR3 consists of 12 residues. Losses at the gene ends were 7 bases for V and 7 bases for J; bases not matched to a gene: 8. The CDR3 loop is CSAIQGGDEAFF. The DNA of the CDR3 is TGCAGCGCGATACAGGGGGGGGATGAAGCTTTCTTT.

This clone was seen only once. This chain joins TRBV30 and TRBJ1-1; D not certain. The CDR3 consists of 12 residues. Per the germline V gene, CDR1 is GTSNPN and CDR2 is SVGIG (reference sequence). The V end was cut by 5 bases, the J end by 0 bases, with 7 bases between. The CDR3 DNA follows: TGTGCCTGGGGCAGCTTGAACACTGAAGCTTTCTTT. As protein: CAWGSLNTEAFF.

This chain uses TRBV7-2 with TRBJ1-2; D not certain. The CDR3 runs 14 residues. V shed 1 base and J shed 1 base, with 7 bases lying between them. The germline gives CDR1 SGHTA, CDR2 FQGNSA. CDR3 region: CASSLGQVNYGYTF. The CDR3 nucleotides are TGTGCCAGCAGCTTAGGGCAGGTTAACTATGGCTACACCTTC.

The V call is TRBV6-1, the J call TRBJ2-2, with TRBD1 as a possible D gene (6 bases). The CDR3 is 14 amino acids. Trimming shortened V by 5 bases and J by 6 bases, and 13 bases separated the two germline ends. The germline V gene encodes CDR1 MNHNS and CDR2 SASEGT. The CDR3 loop is CASSYDRTAGELFF. The CDR3 DNA reads TGTGCCAGCAGTTATGACAGGACGGCCGGGGAGCTGTTTTTT.

The chain uses TRBV6-5 and TRBJ2-2; D remains unclear. The CDR3 extends over 12 amino acids. V shed 7 bases and J shed 6 bases, with 9 bases lying between them. Germline V CDR1 and CDR2: MNHEY, SVGAGI. CDR3: CASTRPPGELFF. The CDR3, as DNA: TGTGCCAGCACCCGTCCCCCCGGGGAGCTGTTTTTT.

J is TRBJ1-2 and V is TRBV6-1, with 7 bases matching TRBD1. Germline-derived CDR1 and CDR2 are MNHNS and SASEGT. CDR3 length: 15 residues. After removal of 1 base from V and 7 bases from J, the junction contained 9 bases not matched to a gene. CDR3 sequence (DNA): TGTGCCAGCAGTGAAGTAGCTACAGGGGTAGCTGGCTACACCTTC. This codes for CASSEVATGVAGYTF.

This chain links TRBV6-5 with TRBJ2-1, with a weak D call TRBD1 (6 bases). With 5 bases removed from V and 7 bases from J, the gap between germline ends came to 15 bases. This CDR3 has 14 amino acids. Germline V gene lookup returns CDR1 MNHEY and CDR2 SVGAGI. CDR3 in DNA: TGTGCCAGCAGTGTGACCAGGGGAGAGAATGAGCAGTTCTTC. Its translation is CASSVTRGENEQFF.

The chain couples TRBV2 to TRBJ2-5, with 13 bases that match TRBD2. This CDR3 is 17 amino acids long. The germline gives CDR1 SNHLY, CDR2 FYNNEI. The V and J ends lost 6 bases and 2 bases, in that order; junction bases with no gene match: 9. CDR3 nucleotides: TGTGCCAGCAGCCCGGGACTAGCGGGGAGGGGACAAGAGACCCAGTACTTC. It specifies CASSPGLAGRGQETQYF.

The chain links TRBV6-4 to TRBJ1-2, with D possibly being TRBD1 (6 bases). Trimming shortened V by 5 bases and J by 0 bases, and 16 bases separated the two germline ends. The CDR3 spans 16 residues. Germline V lookup: CDR1 MRHNA, CDR2 SNTAGT. This CDR3 is CASSSGDRKANYGYTF. CDR3 sequence (DNA): TGTGCCAGCAGTTCAGGGGATCGAAAAGCTAACTATGGCTACACCTTC.

V gene TRBV7-2 combines with J gene TRBJ1-6; 9 nucleotides agree with TRBD1. CDR1 SGHTA and CDR2 FQGNSA come from the germline V gene. CDR3 size: 15 residues. V gave up 7 bases and J gave up 7 bases; unmatched junction bases: 8. The CDR3 here is CASNSGDRVNSPLHF. The CDR3 DNA sequence: TGTGCCAGCAACTCTGGGGACAGGGTAAATTCACCCCTCCACTTT.

The rearrangement joins TRBV6-5 to TRBJ1-1, with 7 bases fitting TRBD1. V shed 5 bases, J shed 1 base, and the junction held 7 bases outside the gene matches. This CDR3 spans 15 amino acids. Germline CDR1 and CDR2: MNHEY and SVGAGI. The CDR3 nucleotides are TGTGCCAGCAGTGCCCGACAGGGAACGAACACTGAAGCTTTCTTT. It codes for CASSARQGTNTEAFF.

The CDR3 region has the DNA TGTGCCAGCAGTATACAGGGGGCAGCTCAGCCCCAGCATTTT. This translates into CASSIQGAAQPQHF. This chain links TRBV6-5 with TRBJ1-5, with TRBD1 identical over 9 bases. This CDR3 comprises 14 residues. Germline trimming cut 5 bases from V and 6 bases from J; bases unmatched to any gene: 5. CDR1 and CDR2 (germline): MNHEY, SVGAGI.

The chain employs TRBV7-2 and TRBJ1-6; D is unresolved. V lost 3 bases and J lost 10, with 10 bases in between. CDR1 is SGHTA, CDR2 FQGNSA, per germline. This CDR3 is built from 13 residues. CDR3 sequence reads: CASSFKGNSPLHF. In DNA form, the CDR3 reads TGTGCCAGCAGCTTCAAGGGTAACTCACCCCTCCACTTT.

The chain links TRBV2 to TRBJ1-2; D unresolved. The V gene lost 4 bases and the J gene lost 4 bases, with 10 bases spanning the gap. CDR1 is SNHLY and CDR2 is FYNNEI in the germline V gene. This CDR3 is 13 amino acids long. The CDR3 region has the DNA TGTGCCAGCAGTGCAGGTGAACCCTATGGCTACACCTTC. Amino acid sequence: CASSAGEPYGYTF. Supplemented by reference TRBV2 and TRBJ1-2, the full variable domain reads EPEVTQTPSHQVTQMGQEVILRCVPISNHLYFYWYRQILGQKVEFLVSFYNNEISEKSEIFDDQFSVERPDGSNFTLKIRSTKLEDSAMYFCASSAGEPYGYTFGSGTRLTVV.

This clone has a handful of counts. This chain connects TRBV18 to TRBJ1-5, with TRBD1 matching over 7 bases. V lost 6 bases to trimming and J lost 6 bases; unmatched junction nucleotides: 8. Germline values: CDR1 KGHSH, CDR2 LQKENI. The CDR3 sequence is 14 residues long. The CDR3 DNA sequence: TGTGCCAGCTCCCAAGAACAGGGGTCTCAGCCCCAGCATTTT. It translates to CASSQEQGSQPQHF.

This chain connects TRBV18 to TRBJ2-2; a possible D gene is TRBD2 (6 bases). Trimming cost V 3 bases and J 5 bases, with 19 bases left between them. Germline CDR1 and CDR2: KGHSH and LQKENI. The CDR3 covers 17 residues. The CDR3 nucleotides are TGTGCCAGCTCACCCTTCACCTCGGACGCGGGGACCGGGGAGCTGTTTTTT. This encodes CASSPFTSDAGTGELFF.

This clone was seen a handful of times. The genes are TRBV7-9 and TRBJ2-7; possible D gene TRBD2, 5 bases. V was pared by 5 bases and J by 9 bases, with 11 bases between. The CDR3 is made up of 11 amino acids. Germline CDR1 SEHNR, CDR2 FQNEAQ (reference sequence). In DNA form, the CDR3 reads TGTGCCAGCAGCGGCGGGTCTGGGCAGTACTTC. Its protein product is CASSGGSGQYF.

In its sample, this clone was seen a few times. V usage is TRBV19 and J usage is TRBJ1-4; D is unclear. This CDR3 is built from 15 residues. Trimming cost V 7 bases and J 12 bases, with 24 bases left between them. Germline CDR1 LNHDA, CDR2 SQIVND (reference sequence). The chain's CDR3 is CASTLVGNGHYELFF. Written as DNA, the CDR3 is TGTGCCAGTACCCTCGTTGGGAACGGCCATTACGAACTGTTTTTT. The complete variable domain, with remaining parts taken from reference TRBV19 and TRBJ1-4, reads DGGITQSPKYLFRKEGQNVTLSCEQNLNHDAMYWYRQDPGQGLRLIYYSQIVNDFQKGDIAEGYSVSREKKESFPLTVTSAQKNPTAFYLCASTLVGNGHYELFFGSGTQLSVL.

The chain links TRBV11-1 to TRBJ2-1; a possible D gene is TRBD2 (6 bases). The germline V gene encodes CDR1 SGHAT and CDR2 FQDESV (reference sequence). Trimming pared 5 bases from V and 1 base from J, leaving 9 bases between. The CDR3 runs 14 residues. For the CDR3, the DNA is TGTGCCAGCAGCCGGGGGTCTTCCTACAATGAGCAGTTCTTC. Translation gives CASSRGSSYNEQFF.

This chain links TRBV11-3 with TRBJ2-7, with 8 bases aligning to TRBD2. This CDR3 region has 15 residues. CDR1 SGHNT and CDR2 YENEEA come from the germline V gene. The V and J ends lost 4 bases and 3 bases, in that order; junction bases with no gene match: 8. The CDR3 coding sequence is TGTGCCAGCAGCTACATTAGCGGGATGGGCTACGAGCAGTACTTC. This sequence encodes CASSYISGMGYEQYF.

The V gene is TRBV5-1, the J gene TRBJ2-5; no reliable D call. The germline V gene encodes CDR1 SGHRS and CDR2 YFSETQ. Between the trimmed V and J ends, which lost 1 base and 1 base, there was a span of 5 bases. The CDR3 has 13 residues. CDR3 nucleotides: TGCGCCAGCAGCTTGTTGGGCCAAGAGACCCAGTACTTC. Translating gives CASSLLGQETQYF.

This rearrangement joins TRBV14 to TRBJ2-1, with D unclear. The CDR3 spans 14 residues. The germline CDR1 and CDR2 sequences are SGHDN and FVKESK. The ends were cut back, 2 bases at V and 7 bases at J, with 12 bases in the middle. The chain's CDR3 is CASSQMGIGNEQFF. The CDR3 DNA reads TGTGCCAGCAGCCAAATGGGGATCGGGAATGAGCAGTTCTTC.